The source of this TCR beta chain is a study of T cell repertoires in aging, cancer and after chemotherapy. Study-wide findings and caveats: Healthy donors lost TCR diversity with age mainly through richness, cancer patients through richness and evenness.

Amplification of TCR beta used genomic DNA extracted from peripheral blood. CDR1 is LNHDA, CDR2 SQIVND, per germline (reference sequence). Deletions cut 6 bases from V and 2 bases from J, with 5 bases between. CDR3 length: 12 amino acids. A word on this clonotype: Its specificity is unknown.

Multiplex touch-down PCR with TRB-A/B primers amplified rearranged V-D-J TRB sequences. Using its own MiXCR run on the multiplex PCR reads, TCRdb lists one record per CDR3 protein. Found here are roughly 3,900 distinct CDR3 sequences, under 30% of them singletons; the top ten hold around 6.4%. The clonotype was recovered from a human donor in good health. V and J are TRBV19 and TRBJ1-3, with D unclear. The sequencing sample was made of blood. CDR3 protein: CASSRTGNTIYF. The CDR3 region has the DNA TGTGCCAGTAGCAGAACTGGAAACACCATATATTTT.